These 24 T cell receptor beta chains came from one sample sequenced in a study of T cell changes during pregnancy in multiple sclerosis. Here immunoSEQ multiplex PCR was the method, and the copy in TCRdb shows in-frame clones only, minus some. Of about 32,000 clones detected, roughly 87% appear once; the ten largest clones hold 0.7% to 0.85%. The sample consisted of CD4+ T cells from peripheral blood mononuclear cells, taken after pregnancy. The receptors come from a female donor in good health, enrolled as a control in a pregnancy study.

V gene TRBV18 combines with J gene TRBJ2-7; 8 bases are a match to TRBD2. Losses at the gene ends were 9 bases for V and 6 bases for J; bases not matched to a gene: 7. Germline V lookup: CDR1 KGHSH, CDR2 LQKENI. The CDR3 runs 12 residues. CDR3 sequence reads: CASSGGEGEQYF. In nucleotides, the CDR3 is TGTGCCAGTTCCGGGGGGGAAGGCGAGCAGTACTTC. Supplemented by reference TRBV18 and TRBJ2-7, the full variable domain reads NAGVMQNPRHLVRRRGQEARLRCSPMKGHSHVYWYRQLPEEGLKFMVYLQKENIIDESGMPKERFSAEFPKEGPSILRIQQVVRGDSAAYFCASSGGEGEQYFGPGTRLTVT.

This clone is a singleton in its sample. The rearrangement links TRBV7-8 to TRBJ1-5; 9 bases fit TRBD1. The CDR3 runs to 17 residues. Trimming at V came to 8 bases and at J to 0 bases, leaving 11 bases not matched to a gene. Germline values: CDR1 SGHVS, CDR2 FQNEAQ. Here the CDR3 reads CASSQRTGGYSNQPQHF. The CDR3 DNA sequence: TGTGCCAGCTCCCAGCGCACAGGGGGCTATAGCAATCAGCCCCAGCATTTT.

V gene TRBV11-3 combines with J gene TRBJ2-2; 12 nucleotides line up with TRBD2. Per the germline V gene, CDR1 is SGHNT and CDR2 is YENEEA. V was pared by 5 bases and J by 7 bases, with 5 bases of the junction left unmatched. The CDR3 is 15 amino acids. CDR3 amino acids: CASSPTSGGIGELFF. The CDR3 nucleotides are TGTGCCAGCAGCCCAACTAGCGGGGGGATCGGGGAGCTGTTTTTT. The variable domain in full, with the rest retrieved from reference TRBV11-3 and TRBJ2-2, is EAGVVQSPRYKIIEKKQPVAFWCNPISGHNTLYWYLQNLGQGPELLIRYENEEAVDDSQLPKDRFSAERLKGVDSTLKIQPAELGDSAVYLCASSPTSGGIGELFFGEGSRLTVL.

The CDR3 coding sequence is TGTGCCTGGTCCGGGAGACTAGCTGGCACTGAAGCTTTCTTT. Protein product: CAWSGRLAGTEAFF. The chain recombines TRBV30 with TRBJ1-1; D is unresolved. The CDR3 has 14 residues. Germline assignment: CDR1 GTSNPN and CDR2 SVGIG (reference sequence). V shed 5 bases and J shed 4 bases, with 17 bases lying between them.

The CDR3 loop is CASSAHGTENEKLFF. In DNA form, the CDR3 reads TGTGCCAGCAGCGCTCATGGGACAGAGAATGAAAAACTGTTTTTT. The chain is built from TRBV11-2 and TRBJ1-4; 7 bases fit TRBD1. There are 15 residues in the CDR3. J was trimmed by 5 bases and V by 5 bases; bases with no gene match: 8. Germline-derived CDR1 and CDR2 are SGHAT and FQNNGV.

This clone was found a few times. DNA of the CDR3: TGTGCCAGCCTTCCCGGGAGAACGAACACCGGGGAGCTGTTTTTT. It is translated as CASLPGRTNTGELFF. The rearrangement uses TRBV27 and TRBJ2-2, with D perhaps TRBD2 (6 bases). Trimming removed 8 bases from V and 0 bases from J, with 13 bases in between. Germline assignment: CDR1 MNHEY and CDR2 SMNVEV (reference sequence). The CDR3 runs 15 residues.

This clone is a singleton in its sample. The chain employs TRBV20-1 and TRBJ1-1; 7 nucleotides match TRBD1. CDR1 DFQATT and CDR2 SNEGSKA come from the germline V gene (reference sequence). Germline trimming cut 6 bases from V and 8 bases from J; bases unmatched to any gene: 6. The CDR3 loop spans 11 amino acids. CDR3 sequence (DNA): TGCAGTGCACTCGACAGGGCGGAAGCTTTCTTT. Its protein product is CSALDRAEAFF.

This chain connects TRBV5-1 to TRBJ1-3; 9 bases line up with TRBD1. The germline gives CDR1 SGHRS, CDR2 YFSETQ. V was clipped by 3 bases and J by 4 bases; unmatched bases: 8. CDR3 length: 16 residues. This CDR3 reads CASSSQGATGGNTIYF. CDR3 DNA sequence: TGCGCCAGCAGCTCACAGGGGGCTACGGGCGGAAACACCATATATTTT.

This chain joins TRBV6-5 and TRBJ1-1; tentative D call: TRBD1 (5 bases). Trimming pared 0 bases from V and 2 bases from J, leaving 7 bases between. Germline V CDR1 and CDR2: MNHEY, SVGAGI. This CDR3 has 14 residues. The CDR3 DNA sequence: TGTGCCAGCAGTTACTCTAGGGGAAACACTGAAGCTTTCTTT. Its protein is CASSYSRGNTEAFF.

This chain joins TRBV6-1 and TRBJ1-6, with TRBD1 as a possible D gene (5 bases). The CDR3 covers 13 residues. The ends were cut back, 7 bases at V and 10 bases at J, with 14 bases in the middle. Germline V lookup: CDR1 MNHNS, CDR2 SASEGT. The CDR3 is CASNGNRQSPLHF. The CDR3 nucleotides read TGTGCCAGCAATGGGAACAGGCAATCACCCCTCCACTTT.

The chain links TRBV14 to TRBJ1-4, with D uncertain. The CDR3 runs to 14 residues. V lost 3 bases to trimming and J lost 4 bases, with 9 bases between them. CDR1 is SGHDN and CDR2 is FVKESK in the germline V gene. CDR3 sequence (DNA): TGTGCCAGCAGCCACCGGGTGGATAATGAAAAACTGTTTTTT. Its protein is CASSHRVDNEKLFF.

The J gene is TRBJ2-5, the V gene TRBV18, with TRBD1 identical over 9 bases. CDR3 size: 15 residues. Germline CDR1 is KGHSH and CDR2 is LQKENI. J was trimmed by 3 bases and V by 5 bases; bases with no gene match: 7. The CDR3 bases are TGTGCCAGCTCAACCATCCGGACAGGGGAAGAGACCCAGTACTTC. Translation: CASSTIRTGEETQYF.

This clone appeared a single time. The rearrangement links TRBV7-2 to TRBJ1-6; D might be TRBD1 (5 bases). Germline values: CDR1 SGHTA, CDR2 FQGNSA. The length of the CDR3 is 16 residues. Trimming pared 5 bases from V and 7 bases from J, leaving 18 bases between. This chain's CDR3 is CASSPRGLVGNSPLHF. The CDR3 DNA follows: TGTGCCAGCAGCCCAAGGGGACTAGTCGGGAATTCACCCCTCCACTTT. Full variable domain (missing parts from reference TRBV7-2 and TRBJ1-6): GAGVSQSPSNKVTEKGKDVELRCDPISGHTALYWYRQSLGQGLEFLIYFQGNSAPDKSGLPSDRFSAERTGGSVSTLTIQRTQQEDSAVYLCASSPRGLVGNSPLHFGNGTRLTVT.

This chain connects TRBV7-9 to TRBJ1-1; D gene ambiguous. V was cut by 4 bases and J by 1 base, with 10 bases left in between. The CDR3 contains 14 residues. The germline V gene encodes CDR1 SEHNR and CDR2 FQNEAQ (reference sequence). DNA for the CDR3: TGTGCCAGCAGCTCCAATCAAGCGAACACTGAAGCTTTCTTT. This translates into CASSSNQANTEAFF.

V usage is TRBV6-1 and J usage is TRBJ2-2; 7 positions agree with TRBD1. Germline-derived CDR1 and CDR2 are MNHNS and SASEGT. The CDR3 is 16 residues long. Unmatched junction bases numbered 3, after V lost 2 bases and J lost 0 bases. This CDR3 is CASSETGAPNTGELFF. The CDR3 DNA reads as TGTGCCAGCAGTGAAACAGGGGCCCCGAACACCGGGGAGCTGTTTTTT.

The V gene is TRBV23-1, the J gene TRBJ2-1; TRBD1 aligns across 8 bases. TRBV23-1 is treated as an ORF (open reading frame) with a function not yet certain. The CDR3 runs 16 residues. Trimming at V came to 4 bases and at J to 2 bases, leaving 7 bases not matched to a gene. Here the CDR3 reads CASSPSRGRTYNEQFF. CDR3 sequence (DNA): TGCGCCAGCAGTCCGAGCAGGGGGCGGACCTACAATGAGCAGTTCTTC.

The CDR3 spells CASSEVRTSGELFF. The DNA for the CDR3 is TGTGCCAGCAGTGAAGTTCGAACTAGCGGGGAGCTGTTTTTT. The J gene is TRBJ2-2, the V gene TRBV6-1, with D perhaps matching TRBD2 (5 bases). CDR3 length equals 14 residues. V lost 1 base to trimming and J lost 7 bases, with 10 bases between them. Germline V gene data show CDR1 as MNHNS and CDR2 as SASEGT.

The chain employs TRBV5-5 and TRBJ2-7, with D perhaps TRBD1 (5 bases). The CDR3 is made up of 16 amino acids. V dropped 3 bases and J dropped 4 bases, with 20 bases sitting between them. The germline V gene has CDR1 SGHKS and CDR2 YYEKEE (reference sequence). CDR3 bases: TGTGCCAGCAGCTGGCAAGGACACGGCCTGGATTACGAGCAGTACTTC. Translated: CASSWQGHGLDYEQYF.

V is TRBV7-8 and J is TRBJ2-3; possible D gene TRBD1, 5 bases. Trimming stripped 5 bases from V and 3 bases from J, with 12 bases between. This CDR3 spans 14 amino acids. In germline, CDR1 is SGHVS, CDR2 FQNEAQ. The DNA of the CDR3 is TGTGCCAGCAGCGGCCCAGGGAATACAGATACGCAGTATTTT. It translates to CASSGPGNTDTQYF. The full variable domain, rest sourced from reference TRBV7-8 and TRBJ2-3, is GAGVSQSPRYKVAKRGQDVALRCDPISGHVSLFWYQQALGQGPEFLTYFQNEAQLDKSGLPSDRFFAERPEGSVSTLKIQRTQQEDSAVYLCASSGPGNTDTQYFGPGTRLTVL.

The CDR3 coding sequence is TGTGCCAGCAGCTCGGGGGGGTCGTCAGTTCATGAGCAGTTCTTC. It yields the protein CASSSGGSSVHEQFF. The chain is built from TRBV7-3 and TRBJ2-1, with 8 bases lining up with TRBD2. V gave up 4 bases and J gave up 8 bases; unmatched junction bases: 10. Germline CDR1 is SGHTA and CDR2 is FQGTGA. This CDR3 contains 15 residues.

The chain couples TRBV18 to TRBJ2-3; D is unclear. CDR3 length: 15 residues. Trimming left V 1 base short and J 3 bases short, with 11 bases between. Germline V gene sequence: CDR1 KGHSH, CDR2 LQKENI. The CDR3 sequence is CASSPLSTNTDTQYF. CDR3 DNA sequence: TGTGCCAGCTCACCACTCTCGACAAATACAGATACGCAGTATTTT.

This clone was seen only a few times. The chain joins TRBV6-5 to TRBJ2-7; D unresolved. This CDR3 is 15 amino acids long. From germline, CDR1 is MNHEY and CDR2 SVGAGI. Trimming shortened V by 5 bases and J by 3 bases, and 17 bases separated the two germline ends. For the CDR3, the DNA is TGTGCCAGCAGTAAAACATTTTTGGGCTTCTACGAGCAGTACTTC. Translated: CASSKTFLGFYEQYF.

For the CDR3, the DNA is TGTGCCATCAGTGAGTCCCTAGGAGAGACCCAGTACTTC. It translates to CAISESLGETQYF. The chain employs TRBV10-3 and TRBJ2-5; D call uncertain. The V gene's germline CDR1 is ENHRY and CDR2 SYGVKD. V gave up 0 bases and J gave up 4 bases, with 6 bases separating them. The CDR3 has 13 amino acids.

This chain connects TRBV6-6 to TRBJ1-2; 7 positions match TRBD1. Germline lookup yields CDR1 MNHNY and CDR2 SVGAGI (reference sequence). The CDR3 has 12 residues. Trimming cost V 6 bases and J 8 bases; bases outside gene matches: 6. The CDR3 DNA reads as TGTGCCAGCAGCTCGAACAGGGGAGGCTACACCTTC. Translated, it gives CASSSNRGGYTF.